This T cell receptor (beta chain) was recovered during a study of blood T cell repertoires in COVID-19. Study-wide background: Collection of acute and convalescent COVID-19 samples took place in the United States, Italy and Spain. Sources were T cells, B-cell-depleted T cells, or PBMCs; the material itself was cDNA or gDNA.

Original analysis: Reference gene primer amplification gave nucleated cell count estimates. Generated by immunoSEQ multiplex PCR, the TCRdb table keeps only in-frame clones and is missing some. Clone size and the V and J calls come from that table; the DNA yielded D and trimming. The table shows about 160,000 clones, with 70% to 85% occurring only once. The receptor comes from a woman older than 75 with acute or convalescent COVID-19. The specimen sequenced was peripheral blood.

CDR3 DNA: TGTGCCAGCAGCCATGCCAAGCGGCAGGTACAAGAGACCCAGTACTTC. Its protein is CASSHAKRQVQETQYF. The chain recombines TRBV3-1 (or the pseudogene TRBV3-2) with TRBJ2-5; D might be TRBD2 (5 bases). The CDR3 is 16 amino acids. Germline V gives CDR1 LGHDT, CDR2 YNNKEL (reference sequence). V lost 3 bases and J lost 2, with 16 bases in between.